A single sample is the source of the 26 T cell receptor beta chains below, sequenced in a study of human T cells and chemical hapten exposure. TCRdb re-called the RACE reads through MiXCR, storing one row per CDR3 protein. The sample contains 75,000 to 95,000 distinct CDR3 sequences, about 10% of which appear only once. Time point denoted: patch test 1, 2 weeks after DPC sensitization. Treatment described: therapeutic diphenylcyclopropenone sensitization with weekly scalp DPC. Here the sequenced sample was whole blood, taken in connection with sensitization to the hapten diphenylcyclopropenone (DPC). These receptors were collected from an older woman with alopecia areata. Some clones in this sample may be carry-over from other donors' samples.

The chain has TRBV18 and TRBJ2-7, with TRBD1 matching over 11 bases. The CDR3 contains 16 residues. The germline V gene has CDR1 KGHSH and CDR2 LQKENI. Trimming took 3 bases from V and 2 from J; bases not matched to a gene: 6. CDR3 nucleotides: TGTGCCAGCTCACCGGGACAGGGGGTGATCGCCTACGAGCAGTACTTC. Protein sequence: CASSPGQGVIAYEQYF.

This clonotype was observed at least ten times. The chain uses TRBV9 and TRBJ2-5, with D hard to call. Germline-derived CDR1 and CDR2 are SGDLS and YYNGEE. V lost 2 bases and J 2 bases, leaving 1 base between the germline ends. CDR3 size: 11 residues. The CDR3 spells CASSVQETQYF. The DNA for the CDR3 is TGTGCCAGCAGCGTGCAAGAGACCCAGTACTTC.

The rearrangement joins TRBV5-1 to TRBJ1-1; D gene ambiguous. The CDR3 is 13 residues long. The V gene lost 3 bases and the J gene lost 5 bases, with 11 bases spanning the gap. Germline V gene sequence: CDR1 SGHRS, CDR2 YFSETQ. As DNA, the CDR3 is TGCGCCAGCAGCTGGGAAGCGGGAACTGAAGCTTTCTTT. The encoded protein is CASSWEAGTEAFF. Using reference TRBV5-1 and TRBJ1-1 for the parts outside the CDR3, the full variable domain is KAGVTQTPRYLIKTRGQQVTLSCSPISGHRSVSWYQQTPGQGLQFLFEYFSETQRNKGNFPGRFSGRQFSNSRSEMNVSTLELGDSALYLCASSWEAGTEAFFGQGTRLTVV.

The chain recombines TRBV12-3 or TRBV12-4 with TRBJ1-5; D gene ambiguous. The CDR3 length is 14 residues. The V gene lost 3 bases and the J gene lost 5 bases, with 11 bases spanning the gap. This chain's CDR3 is CASSLRTRDQPQHF. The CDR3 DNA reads TGTGCCAGCAGTTTGAGGACCCGGGATCAGCCCCAGCATTTT.

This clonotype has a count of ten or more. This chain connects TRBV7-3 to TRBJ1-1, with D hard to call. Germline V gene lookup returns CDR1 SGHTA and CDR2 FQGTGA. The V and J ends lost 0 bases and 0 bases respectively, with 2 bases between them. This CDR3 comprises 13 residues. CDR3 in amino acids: CASSLTLNTEAFF. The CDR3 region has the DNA TGTGCCAGCAGCTTAACCCTGAACACTGAAGCTTTCTTT.

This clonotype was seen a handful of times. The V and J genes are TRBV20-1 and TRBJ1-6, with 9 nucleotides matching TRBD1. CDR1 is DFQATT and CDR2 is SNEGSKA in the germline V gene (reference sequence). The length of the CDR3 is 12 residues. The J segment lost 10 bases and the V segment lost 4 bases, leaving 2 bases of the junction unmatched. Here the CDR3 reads CSATTGGSPLHF. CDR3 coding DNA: TGCAGTGCTACAACAGGGGGCTCACCCCTCCACTTT.

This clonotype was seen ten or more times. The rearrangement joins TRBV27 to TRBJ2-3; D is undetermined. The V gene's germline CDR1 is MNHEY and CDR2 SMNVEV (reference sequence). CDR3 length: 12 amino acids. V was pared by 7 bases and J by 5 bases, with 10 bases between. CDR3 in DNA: TGTGCCAGCAACTACGCCGGAGATACGCAGTATTTT. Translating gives CASNYAGDTQYF.

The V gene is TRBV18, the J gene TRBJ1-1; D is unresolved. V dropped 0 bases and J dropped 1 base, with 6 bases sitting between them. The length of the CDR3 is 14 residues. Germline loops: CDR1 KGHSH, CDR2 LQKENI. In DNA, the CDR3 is TGTGCCAGCTCACCACCGTCGGGGAACACTGAAGCTTTCTTT. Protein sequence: CASSPPSGNTEAFF.

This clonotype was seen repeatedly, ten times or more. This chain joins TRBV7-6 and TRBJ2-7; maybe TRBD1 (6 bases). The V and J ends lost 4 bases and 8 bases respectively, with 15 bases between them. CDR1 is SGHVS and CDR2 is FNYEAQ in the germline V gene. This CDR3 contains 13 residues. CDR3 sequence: CASSSGLDSKQYF. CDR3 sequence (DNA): TGTGCCAGCAGCTCCGGCCTGGACAGTAAGCAGTACTTC.

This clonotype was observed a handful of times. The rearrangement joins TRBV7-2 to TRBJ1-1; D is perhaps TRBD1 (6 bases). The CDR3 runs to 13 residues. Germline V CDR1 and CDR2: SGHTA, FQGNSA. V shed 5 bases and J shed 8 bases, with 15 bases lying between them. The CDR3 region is CASSLSPGGEAFF. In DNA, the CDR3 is TGTGCCAGCAGCCTCTCTCCGGGGGGCGAAGCTTTCTTT.

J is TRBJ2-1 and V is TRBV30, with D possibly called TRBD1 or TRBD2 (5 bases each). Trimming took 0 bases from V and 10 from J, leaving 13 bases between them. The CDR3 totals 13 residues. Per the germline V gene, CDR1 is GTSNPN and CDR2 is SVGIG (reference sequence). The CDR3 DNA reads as TGTGCCTGGAGTGTAGGGACCCCCAACGAGCAGTTCTTC. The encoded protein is CAWSVGTPNEQFF.

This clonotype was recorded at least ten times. CDR3 sequence (DNA): TGTGCCAGCTCACCAGCGGACAGGGCGAGAGGTTTCTTT. Protein product: CASSPADRARGFF. The chain couples TRBV18 to TRBJ1-1, with 8 bases aligning to TRBD1. V trimming: 2 bases; J trimming: 13 bases; junction bases outside the gene matches: 9. Germline-derived CDR1 and CDR2 are KGHSH and LQKENI. There are 13 residues in the CDR3.

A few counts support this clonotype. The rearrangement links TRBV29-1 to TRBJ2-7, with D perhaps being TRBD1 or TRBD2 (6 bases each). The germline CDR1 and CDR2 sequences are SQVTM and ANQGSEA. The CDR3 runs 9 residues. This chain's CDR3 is CTEGVEQYF. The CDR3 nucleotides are TGCACGGAGGGGGTTGAGCAGTACTTC.

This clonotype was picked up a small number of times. Written as DNA, the CDR3 is TGTGCCAGCAGTAGGGACCAGAACACTGAAGCTTTCTTT. Its protein is CASSRDQNTEAFF. The gene calls are TRBV6-4 and TRBJ1-1, with D perhaps matching TRBD1 (5 bases). CDR3 length: 13 residues. Per the germline V gene, CDR1 is MRHNA and CDR2 is SNTAGT. The V gene lost 5 bases and the J gene lost 1 base, with 8 bases spanning the gap.

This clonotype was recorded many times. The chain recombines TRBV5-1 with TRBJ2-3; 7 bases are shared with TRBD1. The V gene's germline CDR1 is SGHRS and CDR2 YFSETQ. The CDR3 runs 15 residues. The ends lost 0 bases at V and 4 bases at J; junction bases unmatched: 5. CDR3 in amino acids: CASSLGSTGSDTQYF. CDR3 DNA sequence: TGCGCCAGCAGCTTGGGATCGACAGGGTCAGATACGCAGTATTTT.

CDR3 residues: CASSLFPGQGQDTGELFF. CDR3 in DNA: TGTGCCAGCAGCCTCTTCCCGGGACAGGGACAGGACACCGGGGAGCTGTTTTTT. The V and J genes are TRBV11-3 and TRBJ2-2, with 9 bases identical to TRBD1. CDR1 is SGHNT and CDR2 is YENEEA in the germline V gene. The CDR3 runs 18 residues. Germline trimming cut 5 bases from V and 3 bases from J; bases unmatched to any gene: 13.

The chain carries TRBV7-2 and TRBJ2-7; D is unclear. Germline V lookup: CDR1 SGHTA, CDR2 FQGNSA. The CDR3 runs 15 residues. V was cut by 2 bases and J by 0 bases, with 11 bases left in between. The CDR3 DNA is TGTGCCAGCAGCTTACTTAGCCATCGCTCCTACGAGCAGTACTTC. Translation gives CASSLLSHRSYEQYF.

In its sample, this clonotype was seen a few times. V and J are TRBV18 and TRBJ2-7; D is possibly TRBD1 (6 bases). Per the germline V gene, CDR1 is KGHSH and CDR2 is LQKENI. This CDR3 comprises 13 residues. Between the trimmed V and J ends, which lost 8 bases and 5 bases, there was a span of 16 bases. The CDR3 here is CASLQGLGNEQYF. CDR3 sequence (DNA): TGTGCCAGCCTACAGGGTCTCGGGAACGAGCAGTACTTC.

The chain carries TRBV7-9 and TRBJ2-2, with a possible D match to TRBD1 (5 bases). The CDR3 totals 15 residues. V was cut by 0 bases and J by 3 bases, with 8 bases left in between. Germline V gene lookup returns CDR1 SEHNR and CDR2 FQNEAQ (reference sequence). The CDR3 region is CASSLALGDTGELFF. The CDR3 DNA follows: TGTGCCAGCAGCTTAGCCCTAGGGGACACCGGGGAGCTGTTTTTT.

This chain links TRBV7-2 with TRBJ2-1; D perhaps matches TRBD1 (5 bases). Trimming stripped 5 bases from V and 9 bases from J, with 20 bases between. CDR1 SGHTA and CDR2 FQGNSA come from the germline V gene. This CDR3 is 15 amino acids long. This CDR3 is CASSVQANEFGEQFF. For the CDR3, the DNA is TGTGCCAGCAGCGTACAGGCGAACGAATTTGGTGAGCAGTTCTTC.

CDR3 coding DNA: TGTGCCAGCAGTTGGGGTCAGGGTCAAACTGGAAACACCATATATTTT. It specifies CASSWGQGQTGNTIYF. This chain links TRBV12-3 or TRBV12-4 with TRBJ1-3; D perhaps matches TRBD1 (5 bases). The CDR3 totals 16 residues. V lost 4 bases to trimming and J lost 2 bases, with 15 bases between them.

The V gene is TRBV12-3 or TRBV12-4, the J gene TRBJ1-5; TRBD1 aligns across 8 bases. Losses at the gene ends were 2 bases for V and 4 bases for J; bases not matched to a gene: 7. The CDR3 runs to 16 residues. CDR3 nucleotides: TGTGCCAGCAGTTTATGGCAGGGGGCAGCAAATCAGCCCCAGCATTTT. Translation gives CASSLWQGAANQPQHF.

CDR3 bases: TGTGCCAGCAGTGCCCGACAGGGCCAGAACACTGAAGCTTTCTTT. It codes for CASSARQGQNTEAFF. This sequence joins TRBV12-3 or TRBV12-4 and TRBJ1-1, with 7 bases matching TRBD1. The CDR3 has 15 residues. The V and J ends lost 5 bases and 1 base, in that order; junction bases with no gene match: 7.

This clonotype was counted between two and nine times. The CDR3 sequence is CASSPLQDTEAFF. In nucleotides, the CDR3 is TGTGCCAGCTCACCCCTTCAGGACACTGAAGCTTTCTTT. V gene TRBV18 combines with J gene TRBJ1-1, with D unclear. The V end lost 3 bases, the J end lost 3 bases, and 8 bases lay between the germline ends. This CDR3 comprises 13 residues. CDR1 and CDR2 from the germline V gene are KGHSH and LQKENI.

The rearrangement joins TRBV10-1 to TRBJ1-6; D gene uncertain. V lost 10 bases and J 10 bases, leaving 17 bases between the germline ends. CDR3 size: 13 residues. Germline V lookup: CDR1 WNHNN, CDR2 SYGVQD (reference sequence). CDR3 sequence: CATSDGSGSPLHF. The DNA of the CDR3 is TGCGCCACCTCAGACGGGAGTGGCTCACCCCTCCACTTT.

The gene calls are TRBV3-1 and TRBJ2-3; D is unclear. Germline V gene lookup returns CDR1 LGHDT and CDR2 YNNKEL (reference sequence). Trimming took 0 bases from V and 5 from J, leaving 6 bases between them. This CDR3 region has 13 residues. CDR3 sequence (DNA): TGTGCCAGCAGCCAAGATGTAGGAGATACGCAGTATTTT. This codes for CASSQDVGDTQYF.